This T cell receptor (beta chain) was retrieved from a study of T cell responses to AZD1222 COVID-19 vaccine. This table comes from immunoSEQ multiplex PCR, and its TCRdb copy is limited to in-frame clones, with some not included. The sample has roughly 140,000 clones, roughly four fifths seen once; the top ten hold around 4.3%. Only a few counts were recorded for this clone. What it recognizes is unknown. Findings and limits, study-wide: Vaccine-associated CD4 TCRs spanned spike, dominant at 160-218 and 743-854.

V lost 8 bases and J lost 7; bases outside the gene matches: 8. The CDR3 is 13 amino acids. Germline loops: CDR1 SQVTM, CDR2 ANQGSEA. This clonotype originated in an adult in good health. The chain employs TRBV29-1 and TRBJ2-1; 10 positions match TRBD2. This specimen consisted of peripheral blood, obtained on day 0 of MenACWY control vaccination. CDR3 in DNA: TGCAGCCTCAGGGGACTAGCGAGGAATGAGCAGTTCTTC. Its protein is CSLRGLARNEQFF.